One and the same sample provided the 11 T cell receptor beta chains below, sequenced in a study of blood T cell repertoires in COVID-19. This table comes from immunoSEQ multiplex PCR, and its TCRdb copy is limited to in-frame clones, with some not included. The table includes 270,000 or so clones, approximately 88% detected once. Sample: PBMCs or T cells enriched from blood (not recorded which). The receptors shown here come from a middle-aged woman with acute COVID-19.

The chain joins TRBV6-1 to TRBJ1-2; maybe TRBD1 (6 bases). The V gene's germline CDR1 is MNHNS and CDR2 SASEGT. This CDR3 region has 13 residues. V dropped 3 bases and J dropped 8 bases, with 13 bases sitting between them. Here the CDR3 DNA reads TGTGCCAGCAGTGAGCCAGACAGGAGGGGCTACACCTTC. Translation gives CASSEPDRRGYTF.

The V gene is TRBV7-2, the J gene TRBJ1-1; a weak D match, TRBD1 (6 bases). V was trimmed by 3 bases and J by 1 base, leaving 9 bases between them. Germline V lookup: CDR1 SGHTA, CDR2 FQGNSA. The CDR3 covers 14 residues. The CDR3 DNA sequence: TGTGCCAGCAGCTTCGGACAGCCGAACACTGAAGCTTTCTTT. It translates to CASSFGQPNTEAFF.

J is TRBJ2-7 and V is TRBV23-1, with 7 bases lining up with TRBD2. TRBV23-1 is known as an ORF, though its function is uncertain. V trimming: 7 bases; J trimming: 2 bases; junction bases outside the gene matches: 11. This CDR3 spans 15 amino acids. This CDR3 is CASKNNAGEAYEQYV. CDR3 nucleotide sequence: TGCGCCAGCAAAAACAACGCGGGAGAGGCCTACGAGCAGTACGTC.

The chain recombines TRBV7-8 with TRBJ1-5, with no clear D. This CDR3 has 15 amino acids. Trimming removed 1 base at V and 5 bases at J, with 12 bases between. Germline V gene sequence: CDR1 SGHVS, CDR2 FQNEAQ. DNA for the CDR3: TGTGCCAGCAGCTTAGTGGCAGCGGCGGATCAGCCCCAGCATTTT. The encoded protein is CASSLVAAADQPQHF.

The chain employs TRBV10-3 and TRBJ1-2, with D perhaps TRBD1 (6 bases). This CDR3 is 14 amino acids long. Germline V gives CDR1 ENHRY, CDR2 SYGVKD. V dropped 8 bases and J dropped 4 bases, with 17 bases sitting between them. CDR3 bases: TGTGCCATCCGGGACACCACGCGCGTCTATGGCTACACCTTC. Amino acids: CAIRDTTRVYGYTF.

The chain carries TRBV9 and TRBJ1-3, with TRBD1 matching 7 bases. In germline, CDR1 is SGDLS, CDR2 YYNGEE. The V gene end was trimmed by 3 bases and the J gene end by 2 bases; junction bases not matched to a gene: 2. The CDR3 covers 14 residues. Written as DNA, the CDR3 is TGTGCCAGCAGCGGACAGGGCGCTGGAAACACCATATATTTT. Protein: CASSGQGAGNTIYF.

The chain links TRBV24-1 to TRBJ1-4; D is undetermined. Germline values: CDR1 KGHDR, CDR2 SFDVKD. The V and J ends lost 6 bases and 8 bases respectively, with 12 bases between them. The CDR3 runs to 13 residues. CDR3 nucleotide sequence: TGTGCCACCAGTCTAGGATTTGGGGAAAAACTGTTTTTT. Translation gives CATSLGFGEKLFF.

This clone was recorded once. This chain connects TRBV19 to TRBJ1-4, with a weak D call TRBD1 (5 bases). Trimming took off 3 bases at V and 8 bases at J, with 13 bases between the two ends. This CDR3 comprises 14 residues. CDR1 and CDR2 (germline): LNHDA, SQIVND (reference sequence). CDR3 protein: CASSMDTAREKLFF. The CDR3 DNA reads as TGTGCCAGTAGTATGGACACGGCGCGGGAAAAACTGTTTTTT. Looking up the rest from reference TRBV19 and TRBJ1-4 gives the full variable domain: DGGITQSPKYLFRKEGQNVTLSCEQNLNHDAMYWYRQDPGQGLRLIYYSQIVNDFQKGDIAEGYSVSREKKESFPLTVTSAQKNPTAFYLCASSMDTAREKLFFGSGTQLSVL.

CDR3 DNA sequence: TGTGCCAGCAGCGTAGCAGCAGGGTTGAACACTGAAGCTTTCTTT. This codes for CASSVAAGLNTEAFF. This chain joins TRBV9 and TRBJ1-1; tentatively, D is TRBD1 (5 bases). Trimming took off 0 bases at V and 0 bases at J, with 9 bases between the two ends. Germline V gene lookup returns CDR1 SGDLS and CDR2 YYNGEE. The CDR3 contains 15 residues.

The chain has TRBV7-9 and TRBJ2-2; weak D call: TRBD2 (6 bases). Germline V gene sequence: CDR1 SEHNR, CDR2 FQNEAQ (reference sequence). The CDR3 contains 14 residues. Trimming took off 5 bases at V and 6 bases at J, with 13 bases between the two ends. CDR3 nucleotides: TGTGCCAGCAGCCGGGACTCCTTGGCCGGGGAGCTGTTTTTT. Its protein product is CASSRDSLAGELFF. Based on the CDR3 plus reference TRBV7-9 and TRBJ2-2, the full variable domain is DTGVSQNPRHKITKRGQNVTFRCDPISEHNRLYWYRQTLGQGPEFLTYFQNEAQLEKSRLLSDRFSAERPKGSFSTLEIQRTEQGDSAMYLCASSRDSLAGELFFGEGSRLTVL.

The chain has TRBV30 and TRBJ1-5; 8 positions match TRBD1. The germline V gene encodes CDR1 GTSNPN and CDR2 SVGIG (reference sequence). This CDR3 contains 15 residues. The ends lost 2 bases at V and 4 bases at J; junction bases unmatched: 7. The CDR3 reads CAWSQGALWNQPQHF. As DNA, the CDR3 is TGTGCCTGGAGTCAGGGGGCTTTATGGAATCAGCCCCAGCATTTT.